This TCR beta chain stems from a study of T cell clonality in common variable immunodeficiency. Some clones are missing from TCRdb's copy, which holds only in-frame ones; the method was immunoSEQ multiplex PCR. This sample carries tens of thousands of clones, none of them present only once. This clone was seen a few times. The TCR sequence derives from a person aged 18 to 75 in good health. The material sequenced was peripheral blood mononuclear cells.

The sequenced part of the CDR3 DNA is TGTGCCAGCAGTGAAGAGTTGGTGACTAGCGGGAGTAGGACCGGGGAG. Protein sequence: CASSEELVTSGSRTGE. The full-length CDR3 reads as CASSEELVTSGSRTGELFF. The gene calls are TRBV2 and TRBJ2-2; 12 bases agree with TRBD2. The read ends 3 residues shy of where the CDR3 ends; the end is completed using the germline J gene. Germline trimming cut 1 base from V and 5 bases from J; bases unmatched to any gene: 11. Germline V gene data show CDR1 as SNHLY and CDR2 as FYNNEI. The CDR3 length is 19 residues.